These 2 T cell receptor beta chains were sequenced from one sample in a study of cytomegalovirus exposure and HLA in healthy donors. The PCR ran on 60 Vbeta and 13 Jbeta primers. The method was immunoSEQ multiplex PCR; TCRdb's version includes in-frame clones alone and lacks a portion of them. This sample yields 150,000 to 200,000 clones, of which less than 85% are seen a single time; about 1.3% belongs to the top ten. Sequenced sample: PBMCs. The receptor source for this set is a man in his sixties in good health and CMV-seronegative.

V usage is TRBV7-2 and J usage is TRBJ2-7; D possibly corresponds to TRBD1 (5 bases). Germline loops: CDR1 SGHTA, CDR2 FQGNSA. V lost 1 base, J lost 2 bases, and 9 bases lay in between. The CDR3 extends over 14 amino acids. The CDR3 protein is CASSLVGAPYEQYF. In DNA form, the CDR3 reads TGTGCCAGCAGCTTAGTAGGGGCCCCCTACGAGCAGTACTTC. The variable domain in full, with the rest retrieved from reference TRBV7-2 and TRBJ2-7, is GAGVSQSPSNKVTEKGKDVELRCDPISGHTALYWYRQSLGQGLEFLIYFQGNSAPDKSGLPSDRFSAERTGGSVSTLTIQRTQQEDSAVYLCASSLVGAPYEQYFGPGTRLTVT.

This clone was seen more than once but under ten times. The CDR3 sequence: CASSSTRTGELFF. DNA of the CDR3: TGTGCCAGCAGCTCGACACGGACCGGGGAGCTGTTTTTT. This chain joins TRBV5-6 and TRBJ2-2; D is uncertain. V lost 3 bases, J lost 5 bases, and 8 bases lay in between. This CDR3 has 13 residues. Germline V gene data show CDR1 as SGHDT and CDR2 as YYEEEE.